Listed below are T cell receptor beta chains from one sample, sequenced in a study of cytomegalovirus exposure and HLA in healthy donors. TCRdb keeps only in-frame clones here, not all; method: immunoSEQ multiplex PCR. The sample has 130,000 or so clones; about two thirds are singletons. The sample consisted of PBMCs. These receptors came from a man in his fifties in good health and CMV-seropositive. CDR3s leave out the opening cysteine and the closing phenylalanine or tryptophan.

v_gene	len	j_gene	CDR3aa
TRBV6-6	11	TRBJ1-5	ASRPATNQPQH
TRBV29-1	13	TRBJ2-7	SVEGRAGGRYEQY
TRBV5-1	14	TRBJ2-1	ASSLPQGAGYNEQF
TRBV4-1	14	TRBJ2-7	ASSQETGLTFYVQY
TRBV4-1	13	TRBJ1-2	ASSSRTGASYGYT
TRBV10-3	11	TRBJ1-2	ATGEGANYGYT
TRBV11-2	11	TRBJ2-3	ASSLGGADTQY
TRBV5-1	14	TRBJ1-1	ASSLTPGASNTEAF
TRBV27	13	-	ASSLGPSGSYEQY
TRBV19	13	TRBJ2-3	ASSLGQPSTDTQY
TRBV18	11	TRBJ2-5	ASSRDRVETQY
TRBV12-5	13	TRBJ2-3	ASGPRGGGTDTQY
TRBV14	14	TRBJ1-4	ASSQDRQGTGEKLF
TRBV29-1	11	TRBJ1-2	SVATGGGYGYT
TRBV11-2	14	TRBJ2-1	ASSSTSGGRNNEQF
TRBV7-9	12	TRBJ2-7	ASSLAGGPGEQY
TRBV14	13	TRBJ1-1	ASSQVAGGTTEAF
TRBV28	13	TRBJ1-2	ASSLRTGVNYGYT
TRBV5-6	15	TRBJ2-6	ASSLRGGTSGANVLT
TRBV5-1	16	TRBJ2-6	ASSPGQGAPPGANVLT